The T cell receptor beta chain under discussion was sequenced for a study of cytomegalovirus exposure and HLA in healthy donors. General observations from the study: From TCR beta sequences, most subjects' HLA-A and HLA-B alleles were reportedly predicted accurately.

Both 60 Vbeta primers and 13 Jbeta primers went into the PCR. TCRdb's table, derived via immunoSEQ multiplex PCR, lists solely in-frame clones and lacks some. The sample contains more than 55,000 clones, 75% to 90% of which appear only once. The CDR3 extends over 16 amino acids. Germline V gene lookup returns CDR1 SGHTA and CDR2 FQGTGA. Trimming at V came to 4 bases and at J to 8 bases, leaving 9 bases not matched to a gene. This clone came up a few times. Its specificity is not known. The chain uses TRBV7-3 and TRBJ2-1; 12 positions match TRBD2. The TCR was taken from a woman aged 40 to 50 in good health and CMV-seronegative. The sequenced sample was PBMCs. The CDR3 protein is CASSSLSSGRGYEQFF. The CDR3 coding sequence is TGTGCCAGCAGCTCCCTTTCTAGCGGGAGGGGGTATGAGCAGTTCTTC.